This T cell receptor beta chain comes out of a study of blood T cell repertoires in COVID-19. As for the study in general: Whether acute or convalescent, the COVID-19 samples came from the United States, Italy and Spain. T cells, B-cell-depleted T cells, or PBMCs supplied cDNA or gDNA.

From germline, CDR1 is SEHNR and CDR2 FQNEAQ (reference sequence). CDR3 length: 12 residues. The germline V and J ends were trimmed by 11 bases and 1 base, with 11 bases remaining between them. Source study methods: The assay estimated nucleated cells by amplifying reference gene primers. Repertoires were generated with immunoSEQ multiplex PCR, while TCRdb's copy carries only in-frame clones and drops some. Clonal size and the V and J genes are those of that table, whereas D and trimming came from the DNA. This sample has just under 85,000 clones, with more than 80% found just once. The clonotype originates from an elderly woman with acute or convalescent COVID-19. The sample was peripheral blood. The chain is built from TRBV7-9 and TRBJ2-5; TRBD1 is a possible D gene (5 bases). The CDR3 region is CAVNQGQETQYF. In nucleotides, the CDR3 is TGTGCCGTCAATCAGGGCCAAGAGACCCAGTACTTC.